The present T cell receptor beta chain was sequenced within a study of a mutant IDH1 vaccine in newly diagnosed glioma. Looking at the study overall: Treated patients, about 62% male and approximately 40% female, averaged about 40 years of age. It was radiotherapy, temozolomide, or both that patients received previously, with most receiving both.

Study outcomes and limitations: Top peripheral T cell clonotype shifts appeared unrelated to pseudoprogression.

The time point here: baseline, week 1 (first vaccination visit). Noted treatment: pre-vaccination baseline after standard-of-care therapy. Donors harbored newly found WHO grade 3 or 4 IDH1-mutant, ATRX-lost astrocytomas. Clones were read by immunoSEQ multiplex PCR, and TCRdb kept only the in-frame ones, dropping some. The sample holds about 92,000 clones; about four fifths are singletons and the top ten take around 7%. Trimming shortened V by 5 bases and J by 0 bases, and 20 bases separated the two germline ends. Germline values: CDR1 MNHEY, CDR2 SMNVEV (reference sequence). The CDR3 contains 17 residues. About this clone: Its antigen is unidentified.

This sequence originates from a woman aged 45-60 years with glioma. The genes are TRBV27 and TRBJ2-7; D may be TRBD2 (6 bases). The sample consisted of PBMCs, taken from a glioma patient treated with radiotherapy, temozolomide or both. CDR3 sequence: CASSPPPRDSYSYEQYF. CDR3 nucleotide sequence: TGTGCCAGCAGTCCCCCCCCTAGGGACTCCTACTCCTACGAGCAGTACTTC.